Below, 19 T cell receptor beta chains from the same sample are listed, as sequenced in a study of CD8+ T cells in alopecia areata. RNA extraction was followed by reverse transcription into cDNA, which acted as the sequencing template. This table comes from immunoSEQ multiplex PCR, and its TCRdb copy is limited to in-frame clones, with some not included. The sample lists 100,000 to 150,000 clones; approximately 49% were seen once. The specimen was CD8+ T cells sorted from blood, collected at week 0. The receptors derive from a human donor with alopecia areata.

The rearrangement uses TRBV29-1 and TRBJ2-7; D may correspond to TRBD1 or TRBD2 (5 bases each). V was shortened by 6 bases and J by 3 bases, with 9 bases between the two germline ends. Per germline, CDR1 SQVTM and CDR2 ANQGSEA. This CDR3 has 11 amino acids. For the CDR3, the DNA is TGCAGCGTCCTGGGACGCTACGAGCAGTACTTC. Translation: CSVLGRYEQYF.

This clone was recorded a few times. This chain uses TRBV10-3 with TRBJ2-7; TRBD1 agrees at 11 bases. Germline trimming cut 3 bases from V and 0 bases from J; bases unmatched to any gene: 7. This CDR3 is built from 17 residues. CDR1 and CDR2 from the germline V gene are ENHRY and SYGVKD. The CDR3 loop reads CAISEGPGTGGSYEQYF. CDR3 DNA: TGTGCCATCAGTGAAGGGCCCGGGACAGGGGGCTCCTACGAGCAGTACTTC.

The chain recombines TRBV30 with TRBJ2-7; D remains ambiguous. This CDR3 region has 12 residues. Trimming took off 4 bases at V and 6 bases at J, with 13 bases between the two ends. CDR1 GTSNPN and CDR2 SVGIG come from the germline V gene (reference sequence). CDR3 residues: CAWKSAHGEQYF. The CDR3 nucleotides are TGTGCCTGGAAATCGGCCCACGGCGAGCAGTACTTC.

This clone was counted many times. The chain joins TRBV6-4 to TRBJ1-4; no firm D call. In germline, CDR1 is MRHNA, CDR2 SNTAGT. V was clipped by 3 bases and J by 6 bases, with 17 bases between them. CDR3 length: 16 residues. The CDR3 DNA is TGTGCCAGCAGTGAATATCGGCAACCCTTGGATGAAAAACTGTTTTTT. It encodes CASSEYRQPLDEKLFF.

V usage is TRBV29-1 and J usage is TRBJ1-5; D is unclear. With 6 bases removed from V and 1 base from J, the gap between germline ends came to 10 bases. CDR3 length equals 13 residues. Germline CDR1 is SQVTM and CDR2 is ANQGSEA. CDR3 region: CSVLLDSNQPQHF. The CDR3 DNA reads TGCAGCGTCCTCCTCGACAGCAATCAGCCCCAGCATTTT.

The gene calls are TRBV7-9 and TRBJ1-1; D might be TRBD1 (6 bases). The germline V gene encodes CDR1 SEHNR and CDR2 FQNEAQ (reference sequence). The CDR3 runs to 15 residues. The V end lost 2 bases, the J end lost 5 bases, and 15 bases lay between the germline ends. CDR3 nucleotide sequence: TGTGCCAGCAGCTTACCCCTGACAGGACGGACTGAAGCTTTCTTT. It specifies CASSLPLTGRTEAFF. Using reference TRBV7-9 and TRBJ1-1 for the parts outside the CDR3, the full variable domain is DTGVSQNPRHKITKRGQNVTFRCDPISEHNRLYWYRQTLGQGPEFLTYFQNEAQLEKSRLLSDRFSAERPKGSFSTLEIQRTEQGDSAMYLCASSLPLTGRTEAFFGQGTRLTVV.

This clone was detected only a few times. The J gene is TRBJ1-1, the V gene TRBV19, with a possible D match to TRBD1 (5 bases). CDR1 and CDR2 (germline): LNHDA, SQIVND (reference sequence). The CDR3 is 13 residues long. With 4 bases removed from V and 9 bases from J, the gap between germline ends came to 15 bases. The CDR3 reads CASSSGTIRKAFF. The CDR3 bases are TGTGCCAGTAGTAGCGGGACTATAAGGAAAGCTTTCTTT.

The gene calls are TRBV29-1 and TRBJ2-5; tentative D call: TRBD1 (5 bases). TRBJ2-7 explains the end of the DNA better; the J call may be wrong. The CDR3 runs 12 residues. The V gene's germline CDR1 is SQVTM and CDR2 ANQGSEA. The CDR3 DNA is TGCAGCGTTGTTGGGGCTCACTACGAGCAGTACTTC. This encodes CSVVGAHYEQYF.

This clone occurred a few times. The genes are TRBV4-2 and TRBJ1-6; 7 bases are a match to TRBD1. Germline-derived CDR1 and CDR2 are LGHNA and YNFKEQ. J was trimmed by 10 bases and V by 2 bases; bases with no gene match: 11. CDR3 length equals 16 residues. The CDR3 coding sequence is TGTGCCAGCAGCCAAACATACGACAGGGCCGGATCACCCCTCCACTTT. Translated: CASSQTYDRAGSPLHF.

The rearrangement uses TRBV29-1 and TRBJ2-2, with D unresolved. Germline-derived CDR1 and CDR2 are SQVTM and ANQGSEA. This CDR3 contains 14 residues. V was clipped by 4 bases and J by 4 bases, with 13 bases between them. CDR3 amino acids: CSVAGTPITGELFF. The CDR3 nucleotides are TGCAGCGTTGCGGGCACTCCGATCACCGGGGAGCTGTTTTTT.

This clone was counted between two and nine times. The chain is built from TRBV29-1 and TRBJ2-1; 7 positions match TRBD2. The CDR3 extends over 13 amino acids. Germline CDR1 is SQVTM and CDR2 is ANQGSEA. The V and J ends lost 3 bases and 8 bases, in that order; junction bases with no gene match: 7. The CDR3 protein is CSVDRGDSYEQFF. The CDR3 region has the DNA TGCAGCGTTGATCGGGGGGATTCGTATGAGCAGTTCTTC.

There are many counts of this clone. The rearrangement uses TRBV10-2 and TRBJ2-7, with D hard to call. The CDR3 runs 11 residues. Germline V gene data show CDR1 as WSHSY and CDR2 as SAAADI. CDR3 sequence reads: CAAGPSSEQYF. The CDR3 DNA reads TGCGCGGCTGGTCCGAGCTCCGAGCAGTACTTC.

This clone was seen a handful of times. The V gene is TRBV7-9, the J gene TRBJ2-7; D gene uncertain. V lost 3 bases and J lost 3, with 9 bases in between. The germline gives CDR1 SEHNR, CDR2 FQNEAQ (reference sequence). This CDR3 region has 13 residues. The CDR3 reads CASSLGYSYEQYF. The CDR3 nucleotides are TGTGCCAGCAGCTTGGGATATAGCTACGAGCAGTACTTC.

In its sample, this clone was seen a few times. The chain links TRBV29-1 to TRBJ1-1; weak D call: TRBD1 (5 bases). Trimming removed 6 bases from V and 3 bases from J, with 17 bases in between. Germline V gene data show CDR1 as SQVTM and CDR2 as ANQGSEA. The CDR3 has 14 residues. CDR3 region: CSVPITAGYTEAFF. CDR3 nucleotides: TGCAGCGTCCCGATCACTGCAGGGTACACTGAAGCTTTCTTT.

CDR3: CASSFSTGTGASGANVLTF. DNA for the CDR3: TGTGCCAGCAGCTTTAGCACCGGGACAGGGGCCTCTGGGGCCAACGTCCTGACTTTC. The chain recombines TRBV11-2 with TRBJ2-6; TRBD1 matches at 10 bases. The germline V gene encodes CDR1 SGHAT and CDR2 FQNNGV. The CDR3 runs 19 residues. Trimming took 3 bases from V and 0 from J; bases not matched to a gene: 8.

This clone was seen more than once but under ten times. The CDR3 DNA sequence: TGCGCCAGCAGCCAAGTTCGGGGGAGGCACACTGAAGCTTTCTTT. It is translated as CASSQVRGRHTEAFF. The J gene is TRBJ1-1, the V gene TRBV4-1; TRBD1 might be the D (5 bases). Deletions cut 1 base from V and 3 bases from J, with 12 bases between. This CDR3 is 15 amino acids long. The germline V gene has CDR1 MGHRA and CDR2 YSYEKL.

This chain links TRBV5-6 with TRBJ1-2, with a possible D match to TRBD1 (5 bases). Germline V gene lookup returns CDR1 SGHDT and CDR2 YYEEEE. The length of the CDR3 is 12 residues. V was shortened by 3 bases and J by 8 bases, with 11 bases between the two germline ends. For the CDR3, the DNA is TGTGCCAGCAGCTCCGGGGCTGTCGGCTACACCTTC. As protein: CASSSGAVGYTF.

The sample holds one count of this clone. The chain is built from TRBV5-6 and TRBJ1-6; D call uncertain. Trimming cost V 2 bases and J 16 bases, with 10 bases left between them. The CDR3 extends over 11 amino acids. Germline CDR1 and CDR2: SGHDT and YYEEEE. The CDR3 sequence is CASSFQRELHF. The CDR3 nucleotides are TGTGCCAGCAGCTTCCAGAGGGAACTCCACTTT.

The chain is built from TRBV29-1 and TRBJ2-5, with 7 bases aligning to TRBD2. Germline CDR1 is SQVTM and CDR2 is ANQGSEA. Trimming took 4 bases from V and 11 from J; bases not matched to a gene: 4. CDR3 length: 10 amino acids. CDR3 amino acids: CSVVRGEQYF. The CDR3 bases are TGCAGCGTTGTTCGGGGGGAGCAGTACTTC.